This is a list of T cell receptor beta chains from one sample in a study of blood T cell repertoires in COVID-19. Profiled with immunoSEQ multiplex PCR; TCRdb holds only in-frame clones, not every one. Of roughly 200,000 clones detected, 70% to 90% appear once; the ten largest clones hold over 0.95%. Sequenced material: PBMCs or T cells enriched from blood (not recorded which). These receptors originate from a man aged 25 to 45 who had recovered from COVID-19. CDR3s include the opening cysteine and the closing phenylalanine or tryptophan. A D gene is named only where the DNA matches it firmly. The size field is filled for only some rows; it gives once, few, many or a size class.

j_gene | v_gene | len | abundance | d_gene | CDR3aa | CDR3nt
TRBJ2-3 | TRBV15 | 15 | - | - | CATSSSGGAKDTQYF | TGTGCCACCAGCAGTTCTGGAGGGGCCAAAGATACGCAGTATTTT
TRBJ1-1 | TRBV18 | 15 | - | - | CASSPRTVTNTEAFF | TGTGCCAGCTCACCTCGGACAGTCACGAACACTGAAGCTTTCTTT
TRBJ2-7 | TRBV4-3 | 14 | - | TRBD1 | CASSQDRGLSEQYF | TGCGCCAGCAGCCAAGACAGGGGGCTTAGCGAGCAGTACTTC
TRBJ1-1 | TRBV3-1/TRBV3-2 | 16 | - | TRBD1 | CASSQSTGFRNTEAFF | TGTGCCAGCAGCCAATCGACAGGGTTTCGGAACACTGAAGCTTTCTTT
TRBJ1-5 | TRBV6-5 | 13 | - | - | CASRRNSNQPQHF | TGTGCCAGCAGGCGGAATAGCAATCAGCCCCAGCATTTT
TRBJ2-3 | TRBV4-3 | 15 | - | TRBD1 | CASSPGQDSTDTQYF | TGCGCCAGCAGCCCCGGACAGGACAGCACAGATACGCAGTATTTT
TRBJ1-2 | TRBV9 | 18 | - | TRBD1 | CASSVAIWGGRGHNGYTF | TGTGCCAGCAGCGTAGCAATATGGGGCGGCAGGGGGCACAATGGCTACACCTTC
TRBJ1-2 | TRBV7-8 | 15 | once | - | CASSGRDSRPSGYTF | TGTGCCAGCAGCGGTCGGGACTCTAGACCTAGTGGCTACACCTTC
TRBJ1-5 | TRBV19 | 15 | - | TRBD1 | CASSSAGGANQPQHF | TGTGCCAGTAGCTCGGCAGGGGGCGCGAATCAGCCCCAGCATTTT
TRBJ1-6 | TRBV19 | 13 | - | - | CASSTIADSPLHF | TGTGCCAGTAGTACGATCGCGGACAGCCCCCTCCACTTT
TRBJ2-1 | TRBV19 | 14 | once | TRBD1 | CATADRVINNEQFF | TGTGCCACCGCGGACAGGGTCATCAACAATGAGCAGTTCTTC
TRBJ2-1 | TRBV7-2 | 15 | - | TRBD2 | CASSLRSGGHNEQFF | TGTGCCAGCAGCTTAAGAAGCGGGGGTCACAATGAGCAGTTCTTC
TRBJ2-7 | TRBV13 | 14 | - | - | CASSSQGSRDEQYF | TGTGCCAGCAGCTCACAGGGTTCCCGGGACGAGCAGTACTTC
TRBJ1-1 | TRBV6-2/TRBV6-3 | 15 | few | - | CASSYSSQGYTEAFF | TGTGCCAGCAGTTACTCGAGCCAGGGGTACACTGAAGCTTTCTTT
TRBJ1-1 | TRBV6-2/TRBV6-3 | 16 | few | - | CASSLRRQEMNTEAFF | TGTGCCAGCAGTCTCCGACGACAGGAGATGAACACTGAAGCTTTCTTT
TRBJ2-5 | TRBV24-1 | 14 | - | - | CATSETRTGETQYF | TGTGCCACCAGTGAGACTCGTACTGGAGAGACCCAGTACTTC
TRBJ2-5 | TRBV4-1 | 14 | - | - | CASSHDGFQETQYF | TGCGCCAGCAGCCATGACGGGTTCCAAGAGACCCAGTACTTC
TRBJ1-1 | TRBV6-1 | 13 | - | - | CASSETSTLGAFF | TGTGCCAGCAGTGAGACTTCGACCCTGGGAGCTTTCTTT
TRBJ1-4 | TRBV25-1 | 14 | many | TRBD1 | CASTMGTGYEKLFF | TGTGCCAGCACCATGGGGACAGGGTACGAAAAACTGTTTTTT
TRBJ1-1 | TRBV7-9 | 15 | - | TRBD1 | CASSLASGTGGEAFF | TGTGCCAGCAGCTTAGCGAGCGGGACAGGAGGTGAAGCTTTCTTT
TRBJ2-2 | TRBV27 | 14 | - | TRBD2 | CASRLAGNTGELFF | TGTGCCAGCCGTTTAGCGGGGAACACCGGGGAGCTGTTTTTT
TRBJ2-5 | TRBV10-2 | 16 | - | - | CASSESGGRYQETQYF | TGCGCCAGCAGTGAGTCAGGGGGTCGATACCAAGAGACCCAGTACTTC